The clone carrying this T cell receptor beta chain was detected a few times. The target antigen is unknown. The record originates from a study of human T cells and chemical hapten exposure. At the level of the study: Recorded diagnoses among the mostly female patients were alopecia areata, totalis or universalis. Study-wide points: Patch test score showed a positive correlation with PT1 expanded TCR counts.

Time point given: pre-sensitization, week 0. Indicated treatment: therapeutic diphenylcyclopropenone sensitization with weekly scalp DPC. Separate cDNA molecules received unique molecular identifiers, which the library attached to them. TCRdb processed the RACE reads anew with MiXCR; each CDR3 protein has one entry. Of 240,000 or so distinct CDR3 sequences listed, more than 6.5% are singletons. V was clipped by 6 bases and J by 2 bases; unmatched bases: 10. Per the germline V gene, CDR1 is SGHRS and CDR2 is YFSETQ. The CDR3 is 15 amino acids. The sequencing here drew on whole blood, taken in connection with sensitization to the hapten diphenylcyclopropenone (DPC). The clonotype originates from a woman aged 40 to 49 with alopecia areata. Some clones in this sample may be carry-over from other donors' samples. V is TRBV5-1 and J is TRBJ2-5, with 7 bases lining up with TRBD2. CDR3 amino acids: CASIPLGLSQETQYF. The DNA for the CDR3 is TGCGCCAGCATACCCCTGGGACTATCGCAAGAGACCCAGTACTTC.